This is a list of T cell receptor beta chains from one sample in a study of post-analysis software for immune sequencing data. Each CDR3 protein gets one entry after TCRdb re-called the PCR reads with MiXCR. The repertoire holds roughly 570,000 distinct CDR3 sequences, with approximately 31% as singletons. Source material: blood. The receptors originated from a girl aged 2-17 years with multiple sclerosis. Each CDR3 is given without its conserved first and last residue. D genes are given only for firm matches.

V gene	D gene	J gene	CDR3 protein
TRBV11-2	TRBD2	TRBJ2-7	ASSPNSGLAGY
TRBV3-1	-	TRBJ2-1	ASSQVSGAINEQF
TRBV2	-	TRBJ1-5	ASTSGEYSNQPQH
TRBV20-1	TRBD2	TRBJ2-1	SASGTSGGAFDNEQF
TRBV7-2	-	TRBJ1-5	ASSLGPIVWPQH
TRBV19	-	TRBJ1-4	ASKGFRGRENEKLF
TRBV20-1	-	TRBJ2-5	SARDLHTSQY
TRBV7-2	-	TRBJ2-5	ASSLGTWETQY
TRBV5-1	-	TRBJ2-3	ASSQLRPNTDTQY
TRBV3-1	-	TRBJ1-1	ASSQDGAGEGMNTEAF
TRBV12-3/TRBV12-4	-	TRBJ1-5	ASSSQGFNQPQH
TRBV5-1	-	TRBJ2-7	ASSTRERSYEQY
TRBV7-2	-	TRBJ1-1	ASSTTVNTEAF
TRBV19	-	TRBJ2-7	ASSKLGLGGSYEQY
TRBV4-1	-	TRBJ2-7	ASRLGEGYEQY
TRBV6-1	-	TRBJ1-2	ASSASRDGYGYT
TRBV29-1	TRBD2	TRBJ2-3	SVQTSGTDTQY
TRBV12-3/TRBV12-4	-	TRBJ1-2	ASSSLFFDSTGYT
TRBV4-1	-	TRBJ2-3	ASSQVWPEIPFIDTDTQY
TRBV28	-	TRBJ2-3	ASSRDGQTADTQY
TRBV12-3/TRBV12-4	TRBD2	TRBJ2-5	ASSPGGLKTQY
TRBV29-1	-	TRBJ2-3	SVEVGGRSDTQY
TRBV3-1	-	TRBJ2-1	ASSQSNGVYRNEQF
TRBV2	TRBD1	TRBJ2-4	ASRDREPAKNIQY
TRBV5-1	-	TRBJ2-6	ASSRGRNSGANVLT
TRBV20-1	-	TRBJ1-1	SAPGNTEAF
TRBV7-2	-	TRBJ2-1	ASSLYSGPSDDEQF
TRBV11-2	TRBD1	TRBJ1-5	ASSTGTAPGNQPQH
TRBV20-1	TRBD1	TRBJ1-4	SAGGAYEKLF
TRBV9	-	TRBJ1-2	ASSVDGVLLADGYT
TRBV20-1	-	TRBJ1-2	SARAGGYT
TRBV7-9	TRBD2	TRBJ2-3	ASSLESGGVTDTQY
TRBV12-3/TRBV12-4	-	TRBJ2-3	ASSLVPADTQY
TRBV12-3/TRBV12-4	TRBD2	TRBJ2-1	ASSPGLTSAGSGNEQF
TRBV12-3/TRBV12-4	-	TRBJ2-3	ASSLSARLDTQY
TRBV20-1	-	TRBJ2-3	SAGIGGGSTDTQY
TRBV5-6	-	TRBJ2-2	ASSLPVTGELF
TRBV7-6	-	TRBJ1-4	ASSPWGGGTNEKLF
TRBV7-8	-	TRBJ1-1	ASSLGRGLNTEAF
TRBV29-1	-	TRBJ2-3	SVSGYSTDTQY
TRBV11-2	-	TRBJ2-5	ASSSSRVLRGETQY
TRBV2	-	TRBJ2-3	ASSEARRGGGTQY
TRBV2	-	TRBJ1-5	ASSVLTGPQPQH
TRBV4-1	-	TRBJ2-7	ASSHRGVVEQY
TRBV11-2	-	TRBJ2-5	ASSSLPEGLRETQY
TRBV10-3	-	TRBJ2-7	AISPGTDSYEQY
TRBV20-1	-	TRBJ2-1	SAAGQPYNEQF
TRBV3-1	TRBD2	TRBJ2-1	ASSLDPAGGFNEQF
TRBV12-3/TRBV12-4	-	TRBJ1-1	ASSLGWGAGVNTEAF